This TCR beta chain was documented in a study of blood T cell repertoires in COVID-19. Study as a whole: Some COVID-19 samples were acute and others convalescent; all came from the United States, Italy and Spain. From T cells, B-cell-depleted T cells, or PBMCs came the material, which was cDNA or gDNA.

The CDR3 totals 16 residues. V lost 6 bases, J lost 5 bases, and 7 bases stayed unmatched. Germline V lookup: CDR1 KGHDR, CDR2 SFDVKD. Seattle patients were enrolled while actively infected and followed longitudinally. Original handling: Estimated nucleated cell counts came from reference gene primer amplification. TCRdb's copy holds only in-frame clones and misses some; the assay was immunoSEQ multiplex PCR. V, J and clone size reflect that table, while D and trimming were determined from the DNA. The sample lists around 430,000 clones, about 91% seen once, with around 13% in the top ten. The chain combines TRBV24-1 with TRBJ2-3; 13 bases align to TRBD2. The TCR sequence derives from a woman between 45 and 65 years old with COVID-19, enrolled during active disease. Sequenced material: peripheral blood. The CDR3 coding sequence is TGTGCCACCAGTAGGCCAACTAGCGGGGGGGTAGATACGCAGTATTTT. Translated, it gives CATSRPTSGGVDTQYF.